This T cell receptor beta chain was captured by sequencing in a study of graft-versus-host responses after intestinal transplantation. For the study at large: Multivisceral, liver-intestinal, or isolated intestinal transplants were given to recipients. Study outcomes and limitations: Graft-versus-host to host-versus-graft clonal ratios in allografts were high in patients with graft-donor T cell macrochimerism.

In regard to this clone: Its antigen remains unidentified.

The CDR3 has 18 residues. The ends were cut back, 2 bases at V and 0 bases at J, with 17 bases in the middle. Germline-derived CDR1 and CDR2 are MNHEY and SMNVEV (reference sequence). Here immunoSEQ multiplex PCR was the method, and the copy in TCRdb shows in-frame clones only, minus some. The sample shows some 15,000 clones, over 85% of them seen only once. The TCR was taken from a human patient who received an intestinal transplant, so some T cells may come from the graft donor. J is TRBJ1-5 and V is TRBV27; D unclear. The sample was PBMCs, taken 9 days after transplant. Here the CDR3 reads CASSLRASGPYSNQPQHF. CDR3 in DNA: TGTGCCAGCAGTTTACGGGCATCAGGCCCTTATAGCAATCAGCCCCAGCATTTT.